The entry below describes one T cell receptor beta chain. The antigen is unknown. These data are taken from a study of cytomegalovirus exposure and HLA in healthy donors. Study outcomes and limitations: Analyzed later, association rates of TCRs varied across HLA loci, with DRB1 most and HLA-C fewest.

The study ran its PCR with 60 Vbeta and 13 Jbeta primers. The table came from immunoSEQ multiplex PCR; TCRdb's copy has only in-frame clones and leaves some out. Here the sample spans about 160,000 clones, 82% being singletons. This CDR3 has 18 amino acids. Germline CDR1 is MNHEY and CDR2 is SMNVEV (reference sequence). Germline trimming cut 1 base from V and 2 bases from J; bases unmatched to any gene: 14. The sequence was obtained from a male donor in good health and CMV-seronegative. The chain has TRBV27 and TRBJ2-7, with 7 bases fitting TRBD2. Sequenced: PBMCs. Here the CDR3 DNA reads TGTGCCAGCAGTTTATTTCCCGGCACCAGCGGGATCGCCTACGAGCAGTACTTC. Residues: CASSLFPGTSGIAYEQYF.